The clone carrying this T cell receptor beta chain was seen just once. This sample was included in a study of blood T cell repertoires in COVID-19. Allocation to cohorts depended on clinical history reported by the participants. Some clones are missing from TCRdb's copy, which holds only in-frame ones; the method was immunoSEQ multiplex PCR. The table includes 200,000 to 250,000 clones, 84% detected once. V gave up 5 bases and J gave up 3 bases, with 20 bases separating them. Germline CDR1 reads SGHVS; CDR2 reads FQNEAQ. This CDR3 spans 16 amino acids. The source is a woman in her forties who had recovered from COVID-19. The source material was PBMCs or T cells enriched from blood (not recorded which). This sequence joins TRBV7-8 and TRBJ2-7, with D possibly matching TRBD2 (6 bases). CDR3 DNA sequence: TGTGCCAGCAGCGGAGATAAGTCCGGGAGCGGCTACGAGCAGTACTTC. Its protein product is CASSGDKSGSGYEQYF.